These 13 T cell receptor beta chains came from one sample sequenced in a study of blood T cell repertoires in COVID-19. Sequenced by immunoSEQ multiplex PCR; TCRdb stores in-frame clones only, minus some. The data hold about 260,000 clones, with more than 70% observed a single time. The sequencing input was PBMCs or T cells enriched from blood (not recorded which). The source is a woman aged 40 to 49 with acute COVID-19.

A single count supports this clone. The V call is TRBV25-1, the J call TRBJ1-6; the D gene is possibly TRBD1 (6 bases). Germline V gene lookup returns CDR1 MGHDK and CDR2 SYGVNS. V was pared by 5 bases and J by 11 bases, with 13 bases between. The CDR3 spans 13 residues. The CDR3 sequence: CASSRGGLAPLHF. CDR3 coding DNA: TGTGCCAGCAGTCGGGGGGGCTTGGCACCCCTCCACTTT.

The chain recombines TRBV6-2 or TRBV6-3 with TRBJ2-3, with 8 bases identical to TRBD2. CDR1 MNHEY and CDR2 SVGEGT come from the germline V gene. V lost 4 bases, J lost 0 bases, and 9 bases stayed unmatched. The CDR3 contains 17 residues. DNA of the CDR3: TGTGCCAGCAGTTCCCTACGTAGCGGGGCTAGCACAGATACGCAGTATTTT. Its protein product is CASSSLRSGASTDTQYF.

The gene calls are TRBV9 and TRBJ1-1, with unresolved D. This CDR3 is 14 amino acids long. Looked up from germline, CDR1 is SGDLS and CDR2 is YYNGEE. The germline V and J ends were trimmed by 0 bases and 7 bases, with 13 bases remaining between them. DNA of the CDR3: TGTGCCAGCAGCGTAGCGAGATCGGAGAGTGAAGCTTTCTTT. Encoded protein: CASSVARSESEAFF.

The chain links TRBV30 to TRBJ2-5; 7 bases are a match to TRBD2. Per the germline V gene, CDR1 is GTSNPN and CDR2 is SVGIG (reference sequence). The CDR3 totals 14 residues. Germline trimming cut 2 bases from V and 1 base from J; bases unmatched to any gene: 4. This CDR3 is CAWSREEPQETQYF. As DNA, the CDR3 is TGTGCCTGGAGTCGGGAGGAACCCCAAGAGACCCAGTACTTC. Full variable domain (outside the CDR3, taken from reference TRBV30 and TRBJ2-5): SQTIHQWPATLVQPVGSPLSLECTVEGTSNPNLYWYRQAAGRGLQLLFYSVGIGQISSEVPQNLSASRPQDRQFILSSKKLLLSDSGFYLCAWSREEPQETQYFGPGTRLLVL.

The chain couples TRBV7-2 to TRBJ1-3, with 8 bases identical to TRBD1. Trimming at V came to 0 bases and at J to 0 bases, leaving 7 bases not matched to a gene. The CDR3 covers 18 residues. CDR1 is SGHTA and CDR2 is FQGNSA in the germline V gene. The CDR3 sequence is CASSLARDRPNSGNTIYF. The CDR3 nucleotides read TGTGCCAGCAGCTTAGCCCGGGACAGGCCGAACTCTGGAAACACCATATATTTT.

CDR3 protein: CASSRQEFHGYTF. In DNA, the CDR3 is TGTGCCAGCTCACGACAGGAATTTCATGGCTACACCTTC. The chain links TRBV18 to TRBJ1-2, with D possibly TRBD1 on 6 matching bases. V lost 4 bases, J lost 6 bases, and 12 bases lay in between. Germline CDR1 is KGHSH and CDR2 is LQKENI. CDR3 length: 13 amino acids.

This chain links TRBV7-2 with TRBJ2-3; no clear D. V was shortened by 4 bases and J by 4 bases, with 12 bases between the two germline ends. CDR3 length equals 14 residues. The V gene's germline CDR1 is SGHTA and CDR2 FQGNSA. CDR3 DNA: TGTGCCAGCAGCTCCAATATGGTAGCAGATACGCAGTATTTT. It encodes CASSSNMVADTQYF.

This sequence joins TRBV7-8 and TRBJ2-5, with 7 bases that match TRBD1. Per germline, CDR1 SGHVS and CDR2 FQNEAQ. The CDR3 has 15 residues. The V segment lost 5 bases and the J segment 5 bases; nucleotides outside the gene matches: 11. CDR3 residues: CASSQGPGDSETQYF. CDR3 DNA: TGTGCCAGCAGCCAAGGCCCCGGGGACAGTGAGACCCAGTACTTC.

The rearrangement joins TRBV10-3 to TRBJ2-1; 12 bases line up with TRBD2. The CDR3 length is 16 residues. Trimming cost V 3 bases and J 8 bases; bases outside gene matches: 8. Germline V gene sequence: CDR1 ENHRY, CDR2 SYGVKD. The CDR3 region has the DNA TGTGCCATCAGTGAACGACTAGCGGGAGTCCTCGATGAGCAGTTCTTC. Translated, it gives CAISERLAGVLDEQFF.

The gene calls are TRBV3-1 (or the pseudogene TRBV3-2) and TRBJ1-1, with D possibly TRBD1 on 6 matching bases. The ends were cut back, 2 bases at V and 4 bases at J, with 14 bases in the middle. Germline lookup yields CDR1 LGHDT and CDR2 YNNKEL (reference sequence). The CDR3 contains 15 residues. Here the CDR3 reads CASSQLTGPTTEAFF. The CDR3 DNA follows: TGTGCCAGCAGCCAATTAACAGGGCCAACCACTGAAGCTTTCTTT.

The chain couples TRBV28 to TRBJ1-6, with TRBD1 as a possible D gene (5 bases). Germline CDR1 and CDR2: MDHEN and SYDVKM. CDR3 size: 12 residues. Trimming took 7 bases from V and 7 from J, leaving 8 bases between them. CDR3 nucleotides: TGTGCCAGCAAACACAGGAATTCACCCCTCCACTTT. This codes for CASKHRNSPLHF.

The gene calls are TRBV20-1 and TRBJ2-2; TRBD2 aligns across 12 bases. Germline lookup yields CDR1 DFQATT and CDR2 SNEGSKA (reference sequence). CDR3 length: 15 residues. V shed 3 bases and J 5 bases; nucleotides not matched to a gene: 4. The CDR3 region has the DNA TGCAGTGCTAGTTCTAGCGGGAGGGGAACCGGGGAGCTGTTTTTT. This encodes CSASSSGRGTGELFF.

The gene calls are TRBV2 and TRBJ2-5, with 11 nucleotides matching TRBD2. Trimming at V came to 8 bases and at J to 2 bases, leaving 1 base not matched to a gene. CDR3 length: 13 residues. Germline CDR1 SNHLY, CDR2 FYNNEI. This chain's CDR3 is CASSSGRQETQYF. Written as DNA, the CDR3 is TGTGCCAGCTCTAGCGGGAGGCAAGAGACCCAGTACTTC.